A single TCR beta chain is shown here with its context. The sample belongs to a study of shared T cell receptors in the human thymus. Assay: immunoSEQ multiplex PCR; the TCRdb copy retains only in-frame clones and omits some. This table has just under 550,000 clones, 70% to 80% appearing once. V trimming: 5 bases; J trimming: 5 bases; junction bases outside the gene matches: 8. The CDR3 extends over 16 amino acids. Germline-derived CDR1 and CDR2 are MNHNY and SVGAGI (reference sequence). These data also formed part of another study, on human thymus T cells. According to that study: Thymic resections from corrective heart surgery supplied the tissue. What appeared biased in thymic and blood repertoires was the usage of V and J genes. Related studies noted strongly shared thymic repertoires across unrelated people.

The V and J genes are TRBV6-6 and TRBJ2-5; TRBD2 matches at 13 bases. The material sequenced was thymocytes. This receptor was obtained from a boy in the first two years of life with a congenital heart defect. CDR3 in amino acids: CASSPLAGGPSETQYF. In nucleotides, the CDR3 is TGTGCCAGCAGTCCACTAGCGGGAGGGCCCAGCGAGACCCAGTACTTC.